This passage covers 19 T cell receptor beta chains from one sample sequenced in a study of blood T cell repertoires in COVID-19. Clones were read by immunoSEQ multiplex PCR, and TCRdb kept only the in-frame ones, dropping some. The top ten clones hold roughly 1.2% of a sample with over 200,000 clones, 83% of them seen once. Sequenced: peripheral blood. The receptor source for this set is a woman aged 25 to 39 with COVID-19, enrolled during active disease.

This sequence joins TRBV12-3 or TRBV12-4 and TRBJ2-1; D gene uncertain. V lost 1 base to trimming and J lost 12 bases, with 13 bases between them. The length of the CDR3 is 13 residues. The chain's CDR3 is CASSLGTPRGQFF. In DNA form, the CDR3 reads TGTGCCAGCAGTTTAGGTACCCCACGAGGGCAGTTCTTC.

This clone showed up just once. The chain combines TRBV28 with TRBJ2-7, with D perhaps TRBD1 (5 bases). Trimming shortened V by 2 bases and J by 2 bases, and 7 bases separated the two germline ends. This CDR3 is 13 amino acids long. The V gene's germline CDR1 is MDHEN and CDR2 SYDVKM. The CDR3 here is CASSLDSPYEQYF. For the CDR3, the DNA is TGTGCCAGCAGTTTAGACAGCCCCTACGAGCAGTACTTC.

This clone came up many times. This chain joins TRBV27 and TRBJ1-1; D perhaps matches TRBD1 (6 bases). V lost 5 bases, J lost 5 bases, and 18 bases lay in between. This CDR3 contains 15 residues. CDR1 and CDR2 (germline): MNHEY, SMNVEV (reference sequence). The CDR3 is CASSGRGSRGTEAFF. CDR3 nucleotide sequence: TGTGCCAGCAGTGGGAGGGGGTCAAGAGGAACTGAAGCTTTCTTT.

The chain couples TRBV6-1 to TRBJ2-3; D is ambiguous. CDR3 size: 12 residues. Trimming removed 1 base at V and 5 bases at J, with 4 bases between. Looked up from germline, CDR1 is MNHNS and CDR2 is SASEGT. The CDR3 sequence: CASSEGRDTQYF. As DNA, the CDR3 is TGTGCCAGCAGTGAAGGGAGAGATACGCAGTATTTT.

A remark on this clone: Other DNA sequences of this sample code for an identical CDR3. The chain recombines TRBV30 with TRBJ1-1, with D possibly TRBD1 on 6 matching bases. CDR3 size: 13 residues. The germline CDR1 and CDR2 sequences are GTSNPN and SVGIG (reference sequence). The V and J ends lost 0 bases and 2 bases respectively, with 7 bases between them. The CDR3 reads CAWSVQGNTEAFF. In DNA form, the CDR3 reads TGTGCCTGGAGTGTACAGGGTAACACTGAAGCTTTCTTT.

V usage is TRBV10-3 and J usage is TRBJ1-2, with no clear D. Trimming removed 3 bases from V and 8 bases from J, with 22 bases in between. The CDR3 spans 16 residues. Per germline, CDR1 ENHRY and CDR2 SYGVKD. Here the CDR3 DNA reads TGTGCCATCAGTGACCCGGAGAAAAGAACGCTTTGGGGCTACACCTTC. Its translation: CAISDPEKRTLWGYTF.

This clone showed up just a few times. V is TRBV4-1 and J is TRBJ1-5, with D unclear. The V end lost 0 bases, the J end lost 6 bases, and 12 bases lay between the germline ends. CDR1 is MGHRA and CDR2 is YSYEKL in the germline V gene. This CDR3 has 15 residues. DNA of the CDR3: TGCGCCAGCAGCCAAGAGAGAGGGTCAATTCAGCCCCAGCATTTT. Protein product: CASSQERGSIQPQHF.

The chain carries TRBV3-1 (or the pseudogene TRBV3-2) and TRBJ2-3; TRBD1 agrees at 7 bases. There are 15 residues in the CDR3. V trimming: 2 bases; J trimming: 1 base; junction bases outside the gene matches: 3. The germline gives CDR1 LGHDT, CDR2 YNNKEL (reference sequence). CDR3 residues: CASSQSGTGTDTQYF. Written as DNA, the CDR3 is TGTGCCAGCAGCCAATCCGGGACAGGCACAGATACGCAGTATTTT.

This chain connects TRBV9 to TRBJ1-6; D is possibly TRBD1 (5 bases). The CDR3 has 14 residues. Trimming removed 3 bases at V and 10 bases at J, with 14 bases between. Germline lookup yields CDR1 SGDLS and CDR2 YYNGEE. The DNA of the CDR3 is TGTGCCAGCAGCGGGGGAGGGGACGGCTCACCCCTCCACTTT. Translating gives CASSGGGDGSPLHF. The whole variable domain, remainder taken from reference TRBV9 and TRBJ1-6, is DSGVTQTPKHLITATGQRVTLRCSPRSGDLSVYWYQQSLDQGLQFLIQYYNGEERAKGNILERFSAQQFPDLHSELNLSSLELGDSALYFCASSGGGDGSPLHFGNGTRLTVT.

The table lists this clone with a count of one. CDR3 amino acids: CASSQVQGESPLHF. CDR3 in DNA: TGTGCCAGCAGCCAAGTACAGGGAGAATCACCCCTCCACTTT. The chain couples TRBV14 to TRBJ1-6, with a possible D match to TRBD1 (6 bases). The CDR3 spans 14 residues. V shed 1 base and J shed 10 bases, with 11 bases lying between them. Looked up from germline, CDR1 is SGHDN and CDR2 is FVKESK.

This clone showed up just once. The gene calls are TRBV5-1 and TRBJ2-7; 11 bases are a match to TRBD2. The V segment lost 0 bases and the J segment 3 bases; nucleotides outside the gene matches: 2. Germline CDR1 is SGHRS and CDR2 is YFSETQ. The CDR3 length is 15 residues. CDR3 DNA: TGCGCCAGCAGCTTGGGACTAGCGGGGAACTACGAGCAGTACTTC. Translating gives CASSLGLAGNYEQYF.

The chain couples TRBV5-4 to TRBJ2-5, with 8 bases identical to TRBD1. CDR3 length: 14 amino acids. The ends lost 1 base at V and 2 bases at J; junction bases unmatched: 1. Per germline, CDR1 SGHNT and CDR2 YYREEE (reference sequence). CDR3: CASSLNRGQETQYF. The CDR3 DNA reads TGTGCCAGCAGCTTGAACAGGGGGCAAGAGACCCAGTACTTC.

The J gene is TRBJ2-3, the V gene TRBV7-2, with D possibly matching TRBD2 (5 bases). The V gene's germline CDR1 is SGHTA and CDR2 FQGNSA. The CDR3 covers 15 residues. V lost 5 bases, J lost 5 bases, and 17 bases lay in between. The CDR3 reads CASSPQAGVGDTQYF. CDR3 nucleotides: TGTGCCAGCAGCCCGCAGGCCGGGGTTGGAGATACGCAGTATTTT.

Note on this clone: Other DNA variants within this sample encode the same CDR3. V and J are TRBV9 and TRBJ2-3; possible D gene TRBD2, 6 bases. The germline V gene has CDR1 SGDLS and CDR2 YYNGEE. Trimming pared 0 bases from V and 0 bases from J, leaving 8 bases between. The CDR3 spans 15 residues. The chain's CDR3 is CASSVGGASTDTQYF. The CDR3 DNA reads TGTGCCAGCAGCGTAGGCGGGGCTAGCACAGATACGCAGTATTTT.

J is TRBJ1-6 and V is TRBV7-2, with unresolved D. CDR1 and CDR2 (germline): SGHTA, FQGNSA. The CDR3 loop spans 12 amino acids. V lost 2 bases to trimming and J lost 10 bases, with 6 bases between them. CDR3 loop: CASSLIKSPLHF. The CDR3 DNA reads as TGTGCCAGCAGCTTAATTAAATCACCCCTCCACTTT.

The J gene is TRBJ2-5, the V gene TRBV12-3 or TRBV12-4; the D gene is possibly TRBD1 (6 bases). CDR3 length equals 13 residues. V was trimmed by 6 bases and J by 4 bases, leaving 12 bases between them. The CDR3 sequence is CASSPGTPETQYF. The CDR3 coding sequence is TGTGCCAGCAGCCCCGGGACACCAGAGACCCAGTACTTC.

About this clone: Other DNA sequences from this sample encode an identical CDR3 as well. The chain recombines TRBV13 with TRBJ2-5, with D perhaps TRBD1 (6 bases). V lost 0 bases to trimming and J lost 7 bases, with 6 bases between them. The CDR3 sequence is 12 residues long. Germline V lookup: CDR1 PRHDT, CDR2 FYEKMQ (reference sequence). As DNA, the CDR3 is TGTGCCAGCAGCTTAGGAGGGGGGACCCAGTACTTC. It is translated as CASSLGGGTQYF.

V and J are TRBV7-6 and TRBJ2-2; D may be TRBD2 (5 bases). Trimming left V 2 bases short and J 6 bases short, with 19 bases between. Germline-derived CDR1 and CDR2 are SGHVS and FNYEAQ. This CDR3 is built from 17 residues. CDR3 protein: CASSLSAVSGRPGELFF. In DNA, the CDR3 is TGTGCCAGCAGCTTATCAGCCGTAAGCGGCCGACCCGGGGAGCTGTTTTTT.

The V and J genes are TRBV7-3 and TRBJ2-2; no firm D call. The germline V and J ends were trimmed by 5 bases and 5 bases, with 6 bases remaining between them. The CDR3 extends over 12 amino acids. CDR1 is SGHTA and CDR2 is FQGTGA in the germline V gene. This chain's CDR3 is CASSPRTGELFF. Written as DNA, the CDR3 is TGTGCCAGCAGCCCCAGAACCGGGGAGCTGTTTTTT.